This TCR beta chain appears in the sequencing data of a study of control samples from healthy donors and cancer patients. The count of this clone is one. CDR1 is SGHRS, CDR2 YFSETQ, per germline. The CDR3 spans 15 residues. Trimming cost V 0 bases and J 0 bases, with 7 bases left between them. Clones were sequenced by immunoSEQ multiplex PCR, and TCRdb holds only the in-frame ones, with some missing. The data hold about 140,000 clones, with more than 85% observed a single time. The J gene is TRBJ2-1, the V gene TRBV5-1; D is unresolved. The sequence derives from a woman in her twenties or thirties in good health. The specimen was blood. Here the CDR3 reads CASSLVSSSYNEQFF. The CDR3 bases are TGCGCCAGCAGCTTGGTTTCCAGCTCCTACAATGAGCAGTTCTTC.